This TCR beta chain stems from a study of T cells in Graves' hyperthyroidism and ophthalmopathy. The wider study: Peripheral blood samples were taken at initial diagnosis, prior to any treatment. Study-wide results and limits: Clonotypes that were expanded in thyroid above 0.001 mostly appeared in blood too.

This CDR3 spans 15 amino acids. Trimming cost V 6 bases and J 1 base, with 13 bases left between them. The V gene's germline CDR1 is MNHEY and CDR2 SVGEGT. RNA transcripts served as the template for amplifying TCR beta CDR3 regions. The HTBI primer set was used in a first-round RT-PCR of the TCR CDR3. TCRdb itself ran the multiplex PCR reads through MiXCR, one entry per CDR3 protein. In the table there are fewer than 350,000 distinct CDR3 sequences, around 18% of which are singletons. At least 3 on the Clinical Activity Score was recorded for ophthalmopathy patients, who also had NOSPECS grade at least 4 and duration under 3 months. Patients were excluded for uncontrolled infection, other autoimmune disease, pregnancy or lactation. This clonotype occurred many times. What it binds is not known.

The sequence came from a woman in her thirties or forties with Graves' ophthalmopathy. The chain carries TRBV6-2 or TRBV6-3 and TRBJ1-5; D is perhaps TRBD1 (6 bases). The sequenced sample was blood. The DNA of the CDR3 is TGTGCCAGCAGAAGGACAGTTAAAAGCAATCAGCCCCAGCATTTT. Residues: CASRRTVKSNQPQHF.